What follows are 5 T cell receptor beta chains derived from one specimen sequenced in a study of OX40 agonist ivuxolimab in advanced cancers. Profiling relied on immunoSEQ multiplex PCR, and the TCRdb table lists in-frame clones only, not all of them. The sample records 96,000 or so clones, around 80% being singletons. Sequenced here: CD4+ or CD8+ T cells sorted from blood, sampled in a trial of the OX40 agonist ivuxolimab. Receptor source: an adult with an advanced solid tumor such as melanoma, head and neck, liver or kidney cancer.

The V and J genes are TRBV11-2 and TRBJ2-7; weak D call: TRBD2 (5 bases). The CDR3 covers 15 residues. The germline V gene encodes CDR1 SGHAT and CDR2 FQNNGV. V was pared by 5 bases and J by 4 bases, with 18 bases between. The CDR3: CASSQGLAGVYEQYF. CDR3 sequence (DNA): TGTGCCAGCAGCCAAGGACTCGCTGGGGTTTACGAGCAGTACTTC.

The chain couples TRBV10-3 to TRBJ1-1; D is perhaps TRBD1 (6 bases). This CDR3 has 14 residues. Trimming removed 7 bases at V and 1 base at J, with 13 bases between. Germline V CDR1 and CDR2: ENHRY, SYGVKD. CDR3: CAITGDNSNTEAFF. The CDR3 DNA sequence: TGTGCCATCACGGGGGACAACTCGAACACTGAAGCTTTCTTT.

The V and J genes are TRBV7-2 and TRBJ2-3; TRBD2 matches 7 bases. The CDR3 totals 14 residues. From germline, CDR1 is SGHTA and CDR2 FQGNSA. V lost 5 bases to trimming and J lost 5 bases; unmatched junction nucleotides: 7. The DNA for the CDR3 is TGTGCCAGCAGCCAAGGGCGGACTAGAGATACGCAGTATTTT. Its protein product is CASSQGRTRDTQYF.

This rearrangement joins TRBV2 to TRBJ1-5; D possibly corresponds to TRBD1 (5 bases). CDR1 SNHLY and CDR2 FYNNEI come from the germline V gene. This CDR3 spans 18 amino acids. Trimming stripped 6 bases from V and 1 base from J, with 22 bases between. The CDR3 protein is CASRFAPQLGRSNQPQHF. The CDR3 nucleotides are TGTGCCAGCAGATTCGCTCCACAGCTGGGACGGAGCAATCAGCCCCAGCATTTT.

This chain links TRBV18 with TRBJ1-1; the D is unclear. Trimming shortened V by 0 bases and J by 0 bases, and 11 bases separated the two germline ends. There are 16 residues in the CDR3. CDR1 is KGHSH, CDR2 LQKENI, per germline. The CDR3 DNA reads TGTGCCAGCTCACCACCGAGCCCGGGGATGAACACTGAAGCTTTCTTT. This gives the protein CASSPPSPGMNTEAFF.